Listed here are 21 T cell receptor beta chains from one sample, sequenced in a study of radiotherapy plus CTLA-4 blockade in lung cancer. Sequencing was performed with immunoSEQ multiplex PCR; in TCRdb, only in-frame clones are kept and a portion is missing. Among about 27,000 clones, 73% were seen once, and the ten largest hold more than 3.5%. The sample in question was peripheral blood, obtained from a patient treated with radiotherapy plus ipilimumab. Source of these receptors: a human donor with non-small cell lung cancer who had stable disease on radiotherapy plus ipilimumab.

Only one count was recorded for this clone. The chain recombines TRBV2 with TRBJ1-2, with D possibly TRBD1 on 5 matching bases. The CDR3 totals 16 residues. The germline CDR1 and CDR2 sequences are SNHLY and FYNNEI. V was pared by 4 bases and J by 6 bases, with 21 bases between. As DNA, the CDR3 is TGTGCCAGCAGTGTCCTCGGGACTAAACCGACCGATGGCTACACCTTC. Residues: CASSVLGTKPTDGYTF.

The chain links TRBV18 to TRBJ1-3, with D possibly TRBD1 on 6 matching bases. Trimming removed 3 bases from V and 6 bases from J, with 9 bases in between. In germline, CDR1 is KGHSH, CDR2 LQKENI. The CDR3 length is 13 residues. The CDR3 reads CASSPDSENTIYF. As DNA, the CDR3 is TGTGCCAGCTCACCGGACAGTGAAAACACCATATATTTT.

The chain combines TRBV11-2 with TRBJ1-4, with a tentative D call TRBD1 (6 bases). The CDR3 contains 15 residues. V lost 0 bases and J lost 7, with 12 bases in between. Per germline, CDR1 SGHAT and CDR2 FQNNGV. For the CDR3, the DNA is TGTGCCAGCAGCTTAGATCGGGGGCCGACTGAAAAACTGTTTTTT. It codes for CASSLDRGPTEKLFF.

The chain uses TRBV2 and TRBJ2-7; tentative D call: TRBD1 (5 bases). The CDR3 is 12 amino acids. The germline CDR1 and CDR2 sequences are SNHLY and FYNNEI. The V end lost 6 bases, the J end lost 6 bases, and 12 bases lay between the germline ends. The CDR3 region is CASSVGQTEQYF. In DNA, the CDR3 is TGTGCCAGCAGCGTTGGACAAACCGAGCAGTACTTC. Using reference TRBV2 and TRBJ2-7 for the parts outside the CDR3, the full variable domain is EPEVTQTPSHQVTQMGQEVILRCVPISNHLYFYWYRQILGQKVEFLVSFYNNEISEKSEIFDDQFSVERPDGSNFTLKIRSTKLEDSAMYFCASSVGQTEQYFGPGTRLTVT.

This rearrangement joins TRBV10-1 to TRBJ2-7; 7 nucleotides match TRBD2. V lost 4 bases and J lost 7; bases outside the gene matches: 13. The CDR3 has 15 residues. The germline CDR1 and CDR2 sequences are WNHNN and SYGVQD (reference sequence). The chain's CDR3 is CASSGSGTVGGEQYF. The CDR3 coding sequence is TGCGCCAGCAGTGGGAGCGGGACCGTCGGGGGAGAGCAGTACTTC.

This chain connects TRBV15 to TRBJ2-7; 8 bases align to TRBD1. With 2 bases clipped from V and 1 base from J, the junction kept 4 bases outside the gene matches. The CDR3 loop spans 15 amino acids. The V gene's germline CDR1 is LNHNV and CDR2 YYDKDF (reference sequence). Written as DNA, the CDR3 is TGTGCCACCAGCAGACCCGGGACAGGTTCCTACGAGCAGTACTTC. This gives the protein CATSRPGTGSYEQYF.

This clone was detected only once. This CDR3 is CASSLRTGDTQYF. In DNA form, the CDR3 reads TGTGCCAGCAGTTTACGGACTGGAGATACGCAGTATTTT. The V and J genes are TRBV6-5 and TRBJ2-3; D is perhaps TRBD2 (5 bases). CDR3 length: 13 residues. Trimming shortened V by 4 bases and J by 5 bases, and 10 bases separated the two germline ends. Germline V gene data show CDR1 as MNHEY and CDR2 as SVGAGI.

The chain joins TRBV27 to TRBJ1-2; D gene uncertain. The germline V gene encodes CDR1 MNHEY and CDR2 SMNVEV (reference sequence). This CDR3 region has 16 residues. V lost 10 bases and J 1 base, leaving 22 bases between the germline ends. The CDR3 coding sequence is TGTGCCACCAAACCCCGGGTCCCCTTATATAACTATGGCTACACCTTC. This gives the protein CATKPRVPLYNYGYTF.

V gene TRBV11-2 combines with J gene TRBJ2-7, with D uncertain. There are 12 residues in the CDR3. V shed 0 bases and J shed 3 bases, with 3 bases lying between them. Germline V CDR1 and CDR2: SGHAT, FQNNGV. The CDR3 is CASSLDRYEQYF. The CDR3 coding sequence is TGTGCCAGCAGCTTAGATCGCTACGAGCAGTACTTC.

The CDR3 reads CASSPKDGTDTGELFF. CDR3 DNA: TGTGCCAGCAGCCCGAAAGACGGGACAGACACCGGGGAGCTGTTTTTT. The V and J genes are TRBV7-3 and TRBJ2-2; TRBD1 aligns across 7 bases. Unmatched junction bases numbered 9, after V lost 5 bases and J lost 3 bases. The CDR3 totals 16 residues. The V gene's germline CDR1 is SGHTA and CDR2 FQGTGA.

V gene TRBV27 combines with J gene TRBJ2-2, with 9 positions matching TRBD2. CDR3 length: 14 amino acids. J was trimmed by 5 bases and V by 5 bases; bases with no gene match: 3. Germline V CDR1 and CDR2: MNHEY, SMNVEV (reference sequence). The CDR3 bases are TGTGCCAGCAGTACCGGACTAGCGACCGGGGAGCTGTTTTTT. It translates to CASSTGLATGELFF.

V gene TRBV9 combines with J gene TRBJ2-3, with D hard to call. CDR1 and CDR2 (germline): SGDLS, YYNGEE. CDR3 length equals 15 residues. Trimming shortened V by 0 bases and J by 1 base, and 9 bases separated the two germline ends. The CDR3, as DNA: TGTGCCAGCAGCGTAGGTGGCGCCCGCACAGATACGCAGTATTTT. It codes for CASSVGGARTDTQYF.

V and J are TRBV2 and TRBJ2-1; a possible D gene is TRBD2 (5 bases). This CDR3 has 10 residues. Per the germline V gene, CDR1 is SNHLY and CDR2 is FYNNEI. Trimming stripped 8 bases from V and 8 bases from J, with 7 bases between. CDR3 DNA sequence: TGTGCCAGCGAGAGGGATGAGCAGTTCTTC. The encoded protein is CASERDEQFF.

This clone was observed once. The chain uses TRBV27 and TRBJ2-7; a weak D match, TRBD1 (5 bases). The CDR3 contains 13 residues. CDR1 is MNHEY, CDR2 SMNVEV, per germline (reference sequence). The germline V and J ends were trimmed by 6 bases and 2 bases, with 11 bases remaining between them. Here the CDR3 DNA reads TGTGCCAGCAGGCAGGGCCTTACCTACGAGCAGTACTTC. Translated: CASRQGLTYEQYF.

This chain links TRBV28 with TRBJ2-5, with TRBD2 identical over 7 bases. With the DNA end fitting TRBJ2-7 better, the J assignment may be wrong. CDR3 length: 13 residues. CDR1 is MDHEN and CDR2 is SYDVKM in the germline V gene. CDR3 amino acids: CASRSGGIYEQYF. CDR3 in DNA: TGTGCCAGCAGGTCGGGGGGAATCTACGAGCAGTACTTC.

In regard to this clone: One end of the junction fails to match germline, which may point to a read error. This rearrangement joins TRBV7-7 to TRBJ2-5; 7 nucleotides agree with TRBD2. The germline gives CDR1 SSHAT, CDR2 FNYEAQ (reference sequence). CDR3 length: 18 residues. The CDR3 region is CASSSWGDREAWKKTQYF. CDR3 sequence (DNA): TGTGCTAGCAGTTCGTGGGGGGATCGGGAGGCCTGGAAGAAGACCCAGTACTTC. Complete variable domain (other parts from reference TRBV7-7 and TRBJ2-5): GAGVSQSPRYKVTKRGQDVTLRCDPISSHATLYWYQQALGQGPEFLTYFNYEAQPDKSGLPSDRFSAERPEGSISTLTIQRTEQRDSAMYRCASSSWGDREAWKKTQYFGPGTRLLVL.

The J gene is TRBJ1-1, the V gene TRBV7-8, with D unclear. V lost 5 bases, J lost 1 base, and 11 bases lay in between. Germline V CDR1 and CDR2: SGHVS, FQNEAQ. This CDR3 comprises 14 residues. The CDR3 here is CASSPPAQNTEAFF. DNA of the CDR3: TGTGCCAGCAGCCCCCCGGCCCAGAACACTGAAGCTTTCTTT. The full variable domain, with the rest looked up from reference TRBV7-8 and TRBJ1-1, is GAGVSQSPRYKVAKRGQDVALRCDPISGHVSLFWYQQALGQGPEFLTYFQNEAQLDKSGLPSDRFFAERPEGSVSTLKIQRTQQEDSAVYLCASSPPAQNTEAFFGQGTRLTVV.

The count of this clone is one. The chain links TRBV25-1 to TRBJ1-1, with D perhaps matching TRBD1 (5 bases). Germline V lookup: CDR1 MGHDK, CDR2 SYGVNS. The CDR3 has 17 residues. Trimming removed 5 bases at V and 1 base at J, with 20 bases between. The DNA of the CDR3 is TGTGCCAGCAGTAGTACGACAGAGAGTACTTGGAACACTGAAGCTTTCTTT. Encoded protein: CASSSTTESTWNTEAFF. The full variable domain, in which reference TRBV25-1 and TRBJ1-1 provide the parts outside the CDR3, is EADIYQTPRYLVIGTGKKITLECSQTMGHDKMYWYQQDPGMELHLIHYSYGVNSTEKGDLSSESTVSRIRTEHFPLTLESARPSHTSQYLCASSSTTESTWNTEAFFGQGTRLTVV.

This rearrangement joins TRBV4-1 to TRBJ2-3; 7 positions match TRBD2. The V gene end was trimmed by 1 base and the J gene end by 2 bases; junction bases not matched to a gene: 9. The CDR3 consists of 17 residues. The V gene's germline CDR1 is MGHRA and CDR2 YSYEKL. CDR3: CASSQGSAGAATDTQYF. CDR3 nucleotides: TGCGCCAGCAGCCAAGGATCGGCGGGAGCCGCCACAGATACGCAGTATTTT.

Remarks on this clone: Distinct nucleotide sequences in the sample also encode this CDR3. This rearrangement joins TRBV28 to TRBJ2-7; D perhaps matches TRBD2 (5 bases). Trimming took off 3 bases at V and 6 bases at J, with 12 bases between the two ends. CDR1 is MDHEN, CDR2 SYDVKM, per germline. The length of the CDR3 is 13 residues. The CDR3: CASSLKEAAEQYF. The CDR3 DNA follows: TGTGCCAGCAGTTTGAAGGAGGCAGCCGAGCAGTACTTC.

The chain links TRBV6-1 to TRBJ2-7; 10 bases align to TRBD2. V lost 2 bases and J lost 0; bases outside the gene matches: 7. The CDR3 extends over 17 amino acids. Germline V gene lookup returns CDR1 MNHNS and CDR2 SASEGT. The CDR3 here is CASSERTSGISSYEQYF. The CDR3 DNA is TGTGCCAGCAGTGAAAGAACTAGCGGGATTAGCTCCTACGAGCAGTACTTC.